This TCR beta chain stems from a study of a mutant IDH1 vaccine in newly diagnosed glioma. The overall study: There were about 62% males and about 38% females among treated patients, whose mean age was 40.4 years. Those enrolled had earlier been treated with radiotherapy, temozolomide, or both, mostly both.

Time point given: baseline, week 1 (first vaccination visit). The treatment denotes: pre-vaccination baseline after standard-of-care therapy. The donors had new WHO grade 3 or 4 astrocytomas; these were IDH1-mutant and ATRX-lost. Clones were sequenced by immunoSEQ multiplex PCR, and TCRdb holds only the in-frame ones, with some missing. The sample consists of about 15,000 clones, roughly nine tenths of them appearing once. This material consisted of PBMCs, taken from a glioma patient treated with radiotherapy, temozolomide or both. This clonotype originated in a woman in her 40s with glioma. Some clones in this sample may be carry-over from other donors' samples.

In DNA, the CDR3 is TGTGCCAGCAGTTTAACAGGGATCAATCAGCCCCAGCATTTT. It translates to CASSLTGINQPQHF. The chain employs TRBV27 and TRBJ1-5; D may be TRBD1 (6 bases). The CDR3 is 14 residues long. The germline gives CDR1 MNHEY, CDR2 SMNVEV (reference sequence). Trimming shortened V by 2 bases and J by 3 bases, and 8 bases separated the two germline ends.